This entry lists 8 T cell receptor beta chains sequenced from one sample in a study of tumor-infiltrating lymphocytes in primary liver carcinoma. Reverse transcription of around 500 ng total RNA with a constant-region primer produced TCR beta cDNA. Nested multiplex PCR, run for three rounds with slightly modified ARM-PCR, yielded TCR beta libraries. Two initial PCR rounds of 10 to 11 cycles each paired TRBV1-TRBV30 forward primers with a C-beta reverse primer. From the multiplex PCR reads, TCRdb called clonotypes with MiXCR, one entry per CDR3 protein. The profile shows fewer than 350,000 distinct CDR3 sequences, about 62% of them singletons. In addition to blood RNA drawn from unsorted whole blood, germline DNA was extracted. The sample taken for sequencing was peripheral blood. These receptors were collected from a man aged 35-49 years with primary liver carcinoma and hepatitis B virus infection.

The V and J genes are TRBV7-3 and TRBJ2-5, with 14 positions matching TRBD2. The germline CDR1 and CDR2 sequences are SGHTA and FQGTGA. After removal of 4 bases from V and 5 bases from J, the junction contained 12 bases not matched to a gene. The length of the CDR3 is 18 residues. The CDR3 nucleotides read TGTGCCAGCAGCTCGACTCAGGGACTAGCGGGAGAAAAGGAGACCCAGTACTTC. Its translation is CASSSTQGLAGEKETQYF.

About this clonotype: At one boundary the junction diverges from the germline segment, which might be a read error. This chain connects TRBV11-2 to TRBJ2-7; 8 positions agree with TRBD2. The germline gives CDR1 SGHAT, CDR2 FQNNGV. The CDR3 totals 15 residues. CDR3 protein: CAGSPSRLATYEQYF. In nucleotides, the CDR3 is TGTGCCGGCAGCCCCTCTAGACTAGCGACCTACGAGCAATACTTC.

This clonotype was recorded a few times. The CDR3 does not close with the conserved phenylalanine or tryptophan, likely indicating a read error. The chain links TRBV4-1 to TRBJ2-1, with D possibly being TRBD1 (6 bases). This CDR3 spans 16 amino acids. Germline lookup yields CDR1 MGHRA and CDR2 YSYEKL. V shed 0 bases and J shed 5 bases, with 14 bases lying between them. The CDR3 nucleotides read TGCGCCAGCAGCCAAGATCTTTACCAGGGGCACAATGAGCAGTTCCTC. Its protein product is CASSQDLYQGHNEQFL.

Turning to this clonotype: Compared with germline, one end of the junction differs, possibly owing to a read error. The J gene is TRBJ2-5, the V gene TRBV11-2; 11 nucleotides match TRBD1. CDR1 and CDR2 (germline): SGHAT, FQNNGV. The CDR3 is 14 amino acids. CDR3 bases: TGTACCAGCAGCTTAGGGACAGGGGGGAAGACCCAGTACTTC. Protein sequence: CTSSLGTGGKTQYF.

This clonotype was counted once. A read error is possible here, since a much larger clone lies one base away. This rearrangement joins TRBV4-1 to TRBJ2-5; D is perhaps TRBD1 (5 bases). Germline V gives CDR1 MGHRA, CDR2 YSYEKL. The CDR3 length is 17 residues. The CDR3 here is CASSQDPPSDNQEAQYF. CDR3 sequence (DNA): TGCGCCAGCAGCCAAGATCCCCCCTCGGACAACCAAGAGGCCCAGTACTTC.

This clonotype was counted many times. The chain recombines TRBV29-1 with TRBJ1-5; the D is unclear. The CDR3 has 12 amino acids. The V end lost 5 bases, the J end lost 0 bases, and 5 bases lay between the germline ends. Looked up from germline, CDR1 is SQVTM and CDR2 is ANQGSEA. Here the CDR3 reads CSVRNSNQPQHF. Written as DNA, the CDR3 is TGCAGCGTTCGAAATAGCAATCAGCCCCAGCATTTT.

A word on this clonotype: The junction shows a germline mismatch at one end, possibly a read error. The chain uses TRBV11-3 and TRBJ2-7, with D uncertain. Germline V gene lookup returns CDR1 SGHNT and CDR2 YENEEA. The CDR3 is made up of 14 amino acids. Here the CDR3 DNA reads TGTGCCAGCAGCTCAGCCGACGGCTCCTACAAGCAGTACTTC. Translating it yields CASSSADGSYKQYF.

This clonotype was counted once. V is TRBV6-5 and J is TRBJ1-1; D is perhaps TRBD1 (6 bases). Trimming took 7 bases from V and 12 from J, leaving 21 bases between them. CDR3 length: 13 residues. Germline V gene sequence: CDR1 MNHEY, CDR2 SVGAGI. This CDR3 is CASTDGGTRGSFF. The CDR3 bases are TGTGCCAGCACCGATGGGGGGACCAGGGGATCTTTCTTT.